This TCR beta chain was captured in a study of OX40 agonist ivuxolimab in advanced cancers. Only one count was recorded for this clone. J lost 2 bases, V lost 6 bases, and 6 bases had no gene match. The CDR3 totals 16 residues. The V gene's germline CDR1 is SQVTM and CDR2 ANQGSEA. Sequenced by immunoSEQ multiplex PCR; TCRdb stores in-frame clones only, minus some. The top ten hold about 7.6% of the sample, which has about 83,000 clones, roughly nine tenths seen once. The sequencing here drew on CD4+ or CD8+ T cells sorted from blood, taken in a trial of the OX40 agonist ivuxolimab. This sequence originates from an adult with an advanced solid tumor such as melanoma, head and neck, liver or kidney cancer. The chain is built from TRBV29-1 and TRBJ2-2; TRBD2 aligns across 13 bases. CDR3 bases: TGCAGCGTCTCCGGGACTAGCGGGGTTAACACCGGGGAGCTGTTTTTT. It specifies CSVSGTSGVNTGELFF.